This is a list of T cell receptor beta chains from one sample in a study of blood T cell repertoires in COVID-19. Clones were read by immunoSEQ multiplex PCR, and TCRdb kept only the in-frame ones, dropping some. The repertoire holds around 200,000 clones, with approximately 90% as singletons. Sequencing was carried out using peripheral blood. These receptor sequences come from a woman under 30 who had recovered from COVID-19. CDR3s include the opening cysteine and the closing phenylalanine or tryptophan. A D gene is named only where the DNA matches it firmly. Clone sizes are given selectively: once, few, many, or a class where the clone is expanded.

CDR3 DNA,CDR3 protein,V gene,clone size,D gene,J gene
TGTGCCAGCAGCTCCCCCGCTAGCGGCCAAGAGACCCAGTACTTC,CASSSPASGQETQYF,TRBV7-2,NA,TRBD2,TRBJ2-5
TGTGCCAGCTCACCGCTAGCGGGAGGGCCCTCAGAGACCCAGTACTTC,CASSPLAGGPSETQYF,TRBV18,NA,TRBD2,TRBJ2-5
TGCGCCAGCAGCTTGGCCACAGGCAGTGGCTACACCTTC,CASSLATGSGYTF,TRBV5-1,NA,NA,TRBJ1-2
TGTGCCAGCGAGATAGCGGGTAGGGAGACCCAGTACTTC,CASEIAGRETQYF,TRBV9,NA,TRBD2,TRBJ2-5
TGTGCCAGCAGATTCCTGGACAGGGGAGAAGAGACCCAGTACTTC,CASRFLDRGEETQYF,TRBV28,NA,TRBD1,TRBJ2-5
TGTGCCTCTTTAGCGGGAGTTGAGCAGTACTTC,CASLAGVEQYF,TRBV30,NA,TRBD2,TRBJ2-7
TGTGCCAGCAGCTCCGGGATACTCAACACTGAAGCTTTCTTT,CASSSGILNTEAFF,TRBV7-8,NA,NA,TRBJ1-1
TGCGCCAGCAGCCCACAGGGGGAAAAGACCCAGTACTTC,CASSPQGEKTQYF,TRBV4-1,NA,TRBD1,TRBJ2-5
TGTGCCAGCAGCGTAGGAACTAGCGATAAAGGAACCTACGAGCAGTACTTC,CASSVGTSDKGTYEQYF,TRBV9,once,TRBD2,TRBJ2-7
TGTGCCAGCAGTAAAATAGCGGGAGCCGAGTTCTTC,CASSKIAGAEFF,TRBV27,NA,TRBD2,TRBJ2-1
TGTGCCAGCAGCTCACCGCGGACAGACGGGTCCTACGAGCAGTACTTC,CASSSPRTDGSYEQYF,TRBV5-6,NA,NA,TRBJ2-7
TGTGCCAGCGGGCTAGCGTCGAACACCGGGGAGCTGTTTTTT,CASGLASNTGELFF,TRBV7-3,NA,NA,TRBJ2-2
TGTGCCAGCAAACTTCCGAACACTGAAGCTTTCTTT,CASKLPNTEAFF,TRBV25-1,NA,NA,TRBJ1-1
TGTGCCATCACCAGGGACACGAACTATGGCTACACCTTC,CAITRDTNYGYTF,TRBV10-3,NA,NA,TRBJ1-2
TGTGCCACGGGGAATCAGCCCCAGCATTTT,CATGNQPQHF,TRBV7-9,NA,NA,TRBJ1-5
TGCGCCAGCAGCTCTGGACAGAGAAATCAGCCCCAGCATTTT,CASSSGQRNQPQHF,TRBV5-1,NA,NA,TRBJ1-5
TGTGCCAGCAGCACTCGGGATAGCGGGATCACAGATACGCAGTATTTT,CASSTRDSGITDTQYF,TRBV28,NA,TRBD2,TRBJ2-3